Included here is one T cell receptor (beta chain) sequence, with context. This CDR3 has 14 amino acids. Profiled with immunoSEQ multiplex PCR; TCRdb holds only in-frame clones, not every one. The repertoire holds hundreds of thousands of clones, with around 67% as singletons. The data are from a study of shared clonotypes between healthy human individuals. Across the whole study: Used for every donor were three CD4 naive, three CD4 memory, two CD8 naive and one CD8 memory plate.

The chain recombines TRBV21-1 with TRBJ1-5. TRBV21-1 is a pseudogene locus. Sequencing input: memory CD4+ T cells sorted from blood. Noted subset: CD45RA-negative fraction. This clonotype was sampled from a woman between 25 and 40 years old in good health. The CDR3 sequence is CARSNRDLNQPQHF. In DNA form, the CDR3 reads TGTGCCAGGTCGAATCGGGACCTCAATCAGCCCCAGCATTTT.